The TCR beta chain described here comes from a study of human T cells and chemical hapten exposure. Remarks on this clonotype: At one boundary the junction diverges from the germline segment, which might be a read error.

The time point is: pre-sensitization, week 0. Indicated treatment: therapeutic diphenylcyclopropenone sensitization with weekly scalp DPC. TCRdb reanalysed the RACE reads using MiXCR and keeps one entry per CDR3 protein. In the table there are about 250,000 distinct CDR3 sequences, almost 8% of which are singletons. The V gene's germline CDR1 is MGHRA and CDR2 YSYEKL. The CDR3 is made up of 11 amino acids. The chain couples TRBV4-1 to TRBJ1-2; D unresolved. The specimen comprised whole blood, sampled in connection with sensitization to the hapten diphenylcyclopropenone (DPC). The clonotype comes from a man aged 18 to 30 with alopecia areata. Some clones in this sample may be carry-over from other donors' samples. CDR3 protein: CASSLPGMMVF. The CDR3 DNA reads as TGCGCCAGCAGCCTCCCCGGGATGATGGTCTTC.